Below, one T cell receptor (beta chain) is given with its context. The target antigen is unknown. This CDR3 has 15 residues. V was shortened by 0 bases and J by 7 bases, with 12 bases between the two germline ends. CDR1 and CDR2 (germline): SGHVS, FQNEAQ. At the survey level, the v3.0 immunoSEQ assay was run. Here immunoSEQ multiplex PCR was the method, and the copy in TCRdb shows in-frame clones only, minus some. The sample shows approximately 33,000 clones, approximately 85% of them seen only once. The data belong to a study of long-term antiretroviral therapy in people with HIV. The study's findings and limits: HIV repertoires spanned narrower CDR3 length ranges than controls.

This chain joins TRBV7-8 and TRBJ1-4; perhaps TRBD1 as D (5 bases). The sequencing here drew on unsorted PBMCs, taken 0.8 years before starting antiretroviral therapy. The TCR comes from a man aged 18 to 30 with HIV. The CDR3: CASSLARGEIEKLFF. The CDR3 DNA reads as TGTGCCAGCAGCTTAGCGCGGGGGGAGATTGAAAAACTGTTTTTT.